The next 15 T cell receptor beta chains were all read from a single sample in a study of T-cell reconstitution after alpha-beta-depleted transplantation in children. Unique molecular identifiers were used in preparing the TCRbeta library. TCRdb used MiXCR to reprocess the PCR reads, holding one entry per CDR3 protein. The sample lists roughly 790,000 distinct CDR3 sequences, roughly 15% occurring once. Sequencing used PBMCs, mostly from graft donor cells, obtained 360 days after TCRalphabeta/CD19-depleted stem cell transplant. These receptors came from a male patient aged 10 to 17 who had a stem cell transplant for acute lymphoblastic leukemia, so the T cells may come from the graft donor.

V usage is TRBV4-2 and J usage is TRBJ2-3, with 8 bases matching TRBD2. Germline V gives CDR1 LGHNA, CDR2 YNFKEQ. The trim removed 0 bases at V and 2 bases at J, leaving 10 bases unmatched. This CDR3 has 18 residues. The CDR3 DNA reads TGTGCCAGCAGCCAAGAACCCCCGGCTAGCGGGTTCACAGATACGCAGTATTTT. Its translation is CASSQEPPASGFTDTQYF.

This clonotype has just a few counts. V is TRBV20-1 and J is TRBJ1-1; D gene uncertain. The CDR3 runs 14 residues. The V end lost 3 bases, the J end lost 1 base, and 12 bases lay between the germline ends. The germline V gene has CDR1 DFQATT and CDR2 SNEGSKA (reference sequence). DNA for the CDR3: TGCAGTGCTAGTGTGGACGGCTCGAACACTGAAGCTTTCTTT. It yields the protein CSASVDGSNTEAFF.

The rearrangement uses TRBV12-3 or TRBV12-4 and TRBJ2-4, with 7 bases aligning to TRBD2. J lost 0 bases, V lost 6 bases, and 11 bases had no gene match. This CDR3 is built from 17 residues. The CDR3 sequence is CASSPRGGSSAKNIQYF. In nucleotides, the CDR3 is TGTGCCAGCAGCCCGAGGGGCGGGAGTTCAGCCAAAAACATTCAGTACTTC.

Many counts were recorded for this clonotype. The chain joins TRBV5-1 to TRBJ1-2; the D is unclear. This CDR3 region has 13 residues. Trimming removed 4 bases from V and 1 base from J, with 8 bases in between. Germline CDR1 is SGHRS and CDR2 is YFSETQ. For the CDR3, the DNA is TGCGCCAGCAGCCTCAGCCTTAACTATGGCTACACCTTC. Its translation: CASSLSLNYGYTF.

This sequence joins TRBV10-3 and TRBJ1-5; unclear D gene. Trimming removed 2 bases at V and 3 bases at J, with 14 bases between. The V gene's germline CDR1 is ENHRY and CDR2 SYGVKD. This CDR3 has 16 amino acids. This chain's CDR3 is CAISEEDQPYNQPQHF. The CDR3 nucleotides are TGTGCCATCAGTGAGGAGGACCAACCTTACAATCAGCCCCAGCATTTT.

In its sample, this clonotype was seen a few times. The CDR3 loop reads CASSEETGGRGTQYF. CDR3 bases: TGTGCCAGCAGTGAAGAGACAGGGGGGCGAGGGACCCAGTACTTC. The chain combines TRBV25-1 with TRBJ2-5; 9 positions agree with TRBD1. The CDR3 length is 15 residues. Germline loops: CDR1 MGHDK, CDR2 SYGVNS. The ends lost 2 bases at V and 7 bases at J; junction bases unmatched: 8.

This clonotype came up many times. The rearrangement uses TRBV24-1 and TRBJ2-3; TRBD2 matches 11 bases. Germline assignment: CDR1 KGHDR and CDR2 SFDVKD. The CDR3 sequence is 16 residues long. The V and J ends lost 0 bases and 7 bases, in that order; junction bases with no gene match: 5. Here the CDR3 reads CATSDLASGRLNTQYF. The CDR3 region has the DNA TGTGCCACCAGTGATTTGGCTAGCGGGAGGTTGAATACGCAGTATTTT.

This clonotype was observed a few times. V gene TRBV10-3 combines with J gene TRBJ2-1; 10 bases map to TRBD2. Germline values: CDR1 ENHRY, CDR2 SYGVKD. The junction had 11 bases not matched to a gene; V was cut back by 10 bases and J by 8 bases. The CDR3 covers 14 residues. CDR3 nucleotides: TGTGCCAGCTCGAACGGGACTAGCGTACATGAGCAGTTCTTC. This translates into CASSNGTSVHEQFF.

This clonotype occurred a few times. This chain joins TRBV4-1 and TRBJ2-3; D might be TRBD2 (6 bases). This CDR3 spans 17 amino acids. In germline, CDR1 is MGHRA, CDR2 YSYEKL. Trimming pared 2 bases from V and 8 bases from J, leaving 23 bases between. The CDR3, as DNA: TGCGCCAGCAGCCAAACCCCGACTAGTTACTTCGGGGGTACGCAGTATTTT. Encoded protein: CASSQTPTSYFGGTQYF.

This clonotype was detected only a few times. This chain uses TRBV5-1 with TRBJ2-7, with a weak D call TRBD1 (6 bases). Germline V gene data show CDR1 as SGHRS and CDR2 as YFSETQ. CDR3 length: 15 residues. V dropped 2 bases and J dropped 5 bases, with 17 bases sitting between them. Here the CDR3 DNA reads TGCGCCAGCAGCTTCGGACAGCTCCCTACGGACGAGCAGTACTTC. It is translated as CASSFGQLPTDEQYF.

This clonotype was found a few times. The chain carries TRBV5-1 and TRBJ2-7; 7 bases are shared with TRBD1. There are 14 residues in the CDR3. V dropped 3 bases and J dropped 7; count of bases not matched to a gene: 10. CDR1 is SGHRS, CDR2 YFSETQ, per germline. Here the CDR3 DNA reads TGCGCCAGCAGCTCCGGGACAGCCTTAATTGAGCAGTACTTC. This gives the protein CASSSGTALIEQYF.

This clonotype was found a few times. The CDR3 DNA follows: TGTGCCAGCAGCTTAATTGCGCGGACGAACACCGGGGAGCTGTTTTTT. Residues: CASSLIARTNTGELFF. The chain joins TRBV7-3 to TRBJ2-2; no definite D call. CDR3 length: 16 residues. The ends were cut back, 1 base at V and 0 bases at J, with 9 bases in the middle. Germline CDR1 and CDR2: SGHTA and FQGTGA.

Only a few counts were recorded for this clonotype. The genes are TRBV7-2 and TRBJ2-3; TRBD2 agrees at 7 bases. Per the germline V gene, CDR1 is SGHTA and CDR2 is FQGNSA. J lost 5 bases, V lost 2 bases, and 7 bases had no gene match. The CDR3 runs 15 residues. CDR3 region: CASSLTRLARDTQYF. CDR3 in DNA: TGTGCCAGCAGCTTAACCCGACTAGCCCGAGATACGCAGTATTTT.

The CDR3 nucleotides are TGCGCCAGCACCGCCACTGGCGCTGTGACCCAGTACTTC. It is translated as CASTATGAVTQYF. The V call is TRBV5-1, the J call TRBJ2-5; D uncertain. The CDR3 length is 13 residues. V shed 6 bases and J shed 7 bases, with 16 bases lying between them. Germline-derived CDR1 and CDR2 are SGHRS and YFSETQ.

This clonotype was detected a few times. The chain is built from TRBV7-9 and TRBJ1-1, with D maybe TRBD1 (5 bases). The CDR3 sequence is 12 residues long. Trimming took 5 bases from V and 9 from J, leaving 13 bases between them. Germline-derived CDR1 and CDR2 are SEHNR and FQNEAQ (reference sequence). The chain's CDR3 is CASSVDWGKAFF. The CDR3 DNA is TGTGCCAGCAGCGTAGATTGGGGCAAAGCTTTCTTT.